The 22 T cell receptor beta chains below were found in one sample sequenced in a study of T cells after yellow fever vaccination. TCRdb re-called the 5' RACE reads with MiXCR, one entry per CDR3 protein. The profile covers 400,000 to 650,000 distinct CDR3 sequences, with around a fifth appearing a single time and around 16% taken by the ten largest. This material consisted of PBMCs, taken approximately 22 days after the first yellow fever vaccination. The receptors here all came from a man younger than 35 who received the YFV17D yellow fever vaccine.

This clonotype was seen more than once but under ten times. The genes are TRBV20-1 and TRBJ1-5; D is unclear. V was cut by 7 bases and J by 3 bases, with 10 bases left in between. The CDR3 is made up of 12 amino acids. Looked up from germline, CDR1 is DFQATT and CDR2 is SNEGSKA (reference sequence). CDR3 coding DNA: TGCAGTGGTAGGCAACACAATCAGCCCCAGCATTTT. Its translation is CSGRQHNQPQHF.

The chain joins TRBV7-9 to TRBJ1-5; the D gene is possibly TRBD1 (6 bases). Germline V gene data show CDR1 as SEHNR and CDR2 as FQNEAQ (reference sequence). Trimming took 1 base from V and 3 from J, leaving 10 bases between them. This CDR3 is 15 amino acids long. Here the CDR3 reads CASSLEGDINQPQHF. CDR3 nucleotide sequence: TGTGCCAGCAGCTTAGAAGGGGACATCAATCAGCCCCAGCATTTT.

V usage is TRBV6-1 and J usage is TRBJ2-3; TRBD2 aligns across 14 bases. Germline V CDR1 and CDR2: MNHNS, SASEGT. The junction had 7 bases not matched to a gene; V was cut back by 5 bases and J by 6 bases. This CDR3 has 16 amino acids. The CDR3 loop is CASSLGLAGGRDTQYF. The CDR3, as DNA: TGTGCCAGCAGTCTCGGACTAGCGGGGGGCCGGGATACGCAGTATTTT.

This clonotype was counted at least ten times. This chain joins TRBV5-1 and TRBJ1-1; D is undetermined. V lost 5 bases to trimming and J lost 4 bases, with 6 bases between them. Germline V gene sequence: CDR1 SGHRS, CDR2 YFSETQ. This CDR3 contains 11 residues. CDR3 amino acids: CASRSSTEAFF. CDR3 coding DNA: TGCGCCAGCAGGAGTTCCACTGAAGCTTTCTTT.

A few counts support this clonotype. This chain joins TRBV7-2 and TRBJ1-2; D not certain. Germline CDR1 is SGHTA and CDR2 is FQGNSA. Trimming left V 3 bases short and J 4 bases short, with 15 bases between. This CDR3 has 15 residues. The CDR3 here is CASSLAMTPSYGYTF. Here the CDR3 DNA reads TGTGCCAGCAGCTTGGCCATGACACCGTCCTATGGCTACACCTTC.

In this sample, this clonotype turned up many times. V gene TRBV5-1 combines with J gene TRBJ2-3; D is unclear. Between the trimmed V and J ends, which lost 2 bases and 2 bases, there was a span of 9 bases. Germline values: CDR1 SGHRS, CDR2 YFSETQ. The CDR3 extends over 14 amino acids. The CDR3 bases are TGCGCCAGCAGCTTAGCCCAGGTCACAGATACGCAGTATTTT. Translation gives CASSLAQVTDTQYF.

This clonotype was recorded only once. V gene TRBV4-1 combines with J gene TRBJ2-7, with TRBD1 matching 8 bases. The CDR3 contains 14 residues. Germline CDR1 MGHRA, CDR2 YSYEKL. The ends lost 2 bases at V and 5 bases at J; junction bases unmatched: 5. The CDR3 region is CASSQFGQGDEQYF. CDR3 in DNA: TGCGCCAGCAGCCAATTCGGACAGGGTGACGAGCAGTACTTC.

The table lists this clonotype with a few counts. The genes are TRBV5-1 and TRBJ2-1, with 14 nucleotides matching TRBD2. Per the germline V gene, CDR1 is SGHRS and CDR2 is YFSETQ. V was clipped by 0 bases and J by 9 bases; unmatched bases: 5. This CDR3 spans 16 amino acids. CDR3 nucleotide sequence: TGCGCCAGCAGCTTGGGACTAGCGGGGGGGTGGGGTGAGCAGTTCTTC. Its protein is CASSLGLAGGWGEQFF.

This clonotype has just a few counts. J is TRBJ1-1 and V is TRBV18; TRBD1 might be the D (5 bases). Trimming took off 1 base at V and 8 bases at J, with 17 bases between the two ends. The CDR3 extends over 15 amino acids. Germline loops: CDR1 KGHSH, CDR2 LQKENI. CDR3 amino acids: CASSPRKSGTSEAFF. CDR3 nucleotide sequence: TGTGCCAGCTCACCACGGAAAAGTGGGACTTCGGAAGCTTTCTTT.

This clonotype was seen once. V is TRBV12-3 or TRBV12-4 and J is TRBJ1-6; D possibly corresponds to TRBD1 (6 bases). V was cut by 6 bases and J by 8 bases, with 14 bases left in between. This CDR3 spans 14 amino acids. CDR3 coding DNA: TGTGCCAGCAGCATCAGGGGATTATATTCACCCCTCCACTTT. Translation: CASSIRGLYSPLHF.

V gene TRBV20-1 combines with J gene TRBJ2-3, with D perhaps TRBD2 (6 bases). The V gene lost 5 bases and the J gene lost 7 bases, with 19 bases spanning the gap. The germline V gene has CDR1 DFQATT and CDR2 SNEGSKA (reference sequence). The CDR3 is 14 residues long. The CDR3 region has the DNA TGCAGTGCTTCTCAGGGACTGGCTCAATATACGCAGTATTTT. As protein: CSASQGLAQYTQYF.

The chain joins TRBV12-3 or TRBV12-4 to TRBJ1-1; D is uncertain. The CDR3 has 11 amino acids. V lost 6 bases and J 10 bases, leaving 12 bases between the germline ends. The CDR3 DNA reads as TGTGCCAGCAGCCGAGGACCCGGAGCTTTCTTT. Translating it yields CASSRGPGAFF.

The V and J genes are TRBV19 and TRBJ1-1; D is possibly TRBD1 (5 bases). Trimming cost V 1 base and J 1 base, with 13 bases left between them. The CDR3 extends over 16 amino acids. Germline CDR1 and CDR2: LNHDA and SQIVND (reference sequence). CDR3 in DNA: TGTGCCAGTAGTATAGGATCCAGGGACCGGAACACTGAAGCTTTCTTT. As protein: CASSIGSRDRNTEAFF.

This clonotype occurred a few times. The rearrangement uses TRBV19 and TRBJ1-1; 8 nucleotides match TRBD1. The V segment lost 5 bases and the J segment 4 bases; nucleotides outside the gene matches: 9. Germline V CDR1 and CDR2: LNHDA, SQIVND (reference sequence). The CDR3 length is 15 residues. The DNA for the CDR3 is TGTGCCAGTAGTCCCCTCAGGGGGCAGGGCACTGAAGCTTTCTTT. Translating gives CASSPLRGQGTEAFF.

The chain is built from TRBV25-1 and TRBJ1-1; D perhaps matches TRBD1 (5 bases). CDR1 is MGHDK and CDR2 is SYGVNS in the germline V gene. The CDR3 loop spans 17 amino acids. The ends were cut back, 8 bases at V and 3 bases at J, with 25 bases in the middle. CDR3 protein: CASRRLGGGGEDTEAFF. DNA of the CDR3: TGTGCCAGCCGGAGATTGGGGGGGGGAGGGGAGGACACTGAAGCTTTCTTT.

This clonotype occurred a few times. The chain couples TRBV10-1 to TRBJ2-7; unclear D gene. From germline, CDR1 is WNHNN and CDR2 SYGVQD (reference sequence). The CDR3 runs to 14 residues. Trimming stripped 5 bases from V and 1 base from J, with 12 bases between. The CDR3 region has the DNA TGCGCCAGCAGTCCGACCCGGTGGTCCTACGAGCAGTACTTC. Translating it yields CASSPTRWSYEQYF.

The CDR3, as DNA: TGTGCCAGCAGCTTAAGCGCGTCTAAAGAGACCCAGTACTTC. Translated, it gives CASSLSASKETQYF. The J gene is TRBJ2-5, the V gene TRBV7-4, with D unresolved. CDR1 and CDR2 (germline): SGHVT, SQSDAQ. V was cut by 2 bases and J by 3 bases, with 10 bases left in between. The CDR3 loop spans 14 amino acids.

The chain recombines TRBV11-2 with TRBJ2-3, with 9 bases matching TRBD1. Germline V gives CDR1 SGHAT, CDR2 FQNNGV. V lost 5 bases, J lost 4 bases, and 7 bases stayed unmatched. The CDR3 consists of 15 residues. CDR3 amino acids: CASSPRDRAADTQYF. CDR3 in DNA: TGTGCCAGCAGCCCAAGGGACAGGGCCGCAGATACGCAGTATTTT.

The genes are TRBV5-4 and TRBJ2-1, with 9 bases aligning to TRBD2. V lost 0 bases to trimming and J lost 7 bases; unmatched junction nucleotides: 8. Germline-derived CDR1 and CDR2 are SGHNT and YYREEE (reference sequence). There are 16 residues in the CDR3. The CDR3: CASSLGARGGANEQFF. The CDR3 coding sequence is TGTGCCAGCAGCTTGGGTGCTCGCGGGGGGGCAAATGAGCAGTTCTTC.

This chain uses TRBV7-9 with TRBJ1-5; TRBD1 aligns across 7 bases. The V gene's germline CDR1 is SEHNR and CDR2 FQNEAQ (reference sequence). The CDR3 extends over 16 amino acids. V trimming: 4 bases; J trimming: 3 bases; junction bases outside the gene matches: 9. The DNA of the CDR3 is TGTGCCAGCAGCTGGGGTGGGGGGACAGTCAATCAGCCCCAGCATTTT. Encoded protein: CASSWGGGTVNQPQHF.

The chain combines TRBV4-1 with TRBJ2-5; TRBD1 aligns across 10 bases. V lost 5 bases to trimming and J lost 6 bases; unmatched junction nucleotides: 3. Germline values: CDR1 MGHRA, CDR2 YSYEKL. CDR3 length: 13 residues. The CDR3: CASSATGGKTQYF. DNA for the CDR3: TGCGCCAGCAGCGCGACAGGGGGCAAGACCCAGTACTTC.

This clonotype was picked up many times. This rearrangement joins TRBV12-3 or TRBV12-4 to TRBJ1-6, with D unclear. The CDR3 is 13 amino acids. The ends were cut back, 6 bases at V and 6 bases at J, with 9 bases in the middle. The chain's CDR3 is CASSSDANSPLHF. CDR3 in DNA: TGTGCCAGCAGCTCCGACGCTAATTCACCCCTCCACTTT.